This T cell receptor (beta chain) came from a study of blood T cell repertoires in COVID-19. The wider study: Specimens from acute and convalescent COVID-19 originated in the United States, Italy and Spain.

The CDR3 runs to 13 residues. CDR1 is SGHRS and CDR2 is YFSETQ in the germline V gene. Losses at the gene ends were 3 bases for V and 10 bases for J; bases not matched to a gene: 4. Assay used: immunoSEQ multiplex PCR; TCRdb lists only in-frame clones, some missing. The sample contains about 290,000 clones, about 90% of which appear only once. The table lists this clone with a count of one. This chain links TRBV5-1 with TRBJ1-1, with 12 bases matching TRBD1. This TCR came from a young woman with COVID-19, enrolled during active disease. The source material was peripheral blood. The CDR3 reads CASSSGQGARAFF. For the CDR3, the DNA is TGCGCCAGCAGCTCGGGACAGGGGGCGCGAGCTTTCTTT.